Included here is one T cell receptor (beta chain) sequence, with context. Its antigen is unknown. Base qualities are not at hand, and no much larger clone is one base apart. The data belong to a study of radiotherapy plus CTLA-4 blockade in lung cancer listed by TCRdb under 2018. Context from the whole study: Among the enrolled patients, about 19% had an objective response, and 25% to 40% reached disease control.

Reading the germline V gene (reference sequence) gives CDR1 LNHDA and CDR2 SQIVND. The CDR3 numbers 13 residues from cysteine through phenylalanine. The sequence is cut down to CDR3 DNA, 39 bases in frame from base 1. The germline ends are 5 bases apart after V is trimmed by 2 bases and J by 4 bases. Receptor amplification or capture employed the immunoSEQ multiplex PCR assay. TCRdb mirrors the immuneACCESS table, restricted to in-frame sequences. Some clones are absent from its copies; in checked studies, under half trace to an unresolved V gene, and the reason for the others is unknown. Counted in this sample were 120,000 or so clones; about 90% of them appeared once. Of the sample, under 8% is held by the ten largest clones. In this study, focal radiation therapy paired with CTLA-4 blockade (ipilimumab) was tested in patients who had chemo-refractory metastatic non-small-cell lung cancer. The study at large found these results: Early dynamic changes in blood T cell clones, together with increased serum interferon-beta after radiation, were reported as the strongest predictors of response. After treatment with radiotherapy and ipilimumab, TCR clones that came from tumors expanded in the peripheral blood.

This sample comprised peripheral blood, obtained from a patient treated with radiotherapy plus ipilimumab. The rearrangement combines TRBV19 with TRBJ2-2; the D gene is unclear. The sequence came from a human donor with non-small cell lung cancer that progressed on radiotherapy plus ipilimumab. The nucleotides read TGTGCCAGTAGTATAAAGGGCACCGGGGAGCTGTTTTTT. The resulting protein is CASSIKGTGELFF.